The 4 T cell receptor beta chains below come from one sample, sequenced in a study of blood T cell repertoires in COVID-19. Produced via immunoSEQ multiplex PCR; TCRdb's table is partial and in-frame only. The repertoire holds 65,000 to 95,000 clones, with roughly 92% as singletons. The sequenced sample was peripheral blood. These receptors were collected from a man in his fifties or sixties with COVID-19, enrolled during active disease.

J is TRBJ2-1 and V is TRBV5-4; 10 bases line up with TRBD1. The J segment lost 9 bases and the V segment lost 3 bases, leaving 6 bases of the junction unmatched. CDR3 size: 14 residues. CDR1 SGHNT and CDR2 YYREEE come from the germline V gene (reference sequence). The CDR3 loop reads CASSSDRGLAEQFF. CDR3 bases: TGTGCCAGCAGCTCAGACAGGGGGCTCGCTGAGCAGTTCTTC. Drawing the rest from reference TRBV5-4 and TRBJ2-1, the complete variable domain is ETGVTQSPTHLIKTRGQQVTLRCSSQSGHNTVSWYQQALGQGPQFIFQYYREEENGRGNFPPRFSGLQFPNYSSELNVNALELDDSALYLCASSSDRGLAEQFFGPGTRLTVL.

This chain joins TRBV27 and TRBJ2-1; D possibly corresponds to TRBD2 (5 bases). This CDR3 is built from 15 residues. Germline assignment: CDR1 MNHEY and CDR2 SMNVEV (reference sequence). V lost 2 bases and J lost 4, with 12 bases in between. CDR3 residues: CASSLGLHRYNEQFF. The CDR3 nucleotides are TGTGCCAGCAGTTTAGGACTCCACAGATACAATGAGCAGTTCTTC.

This sequence joins TRBV7-3 and TRBJ2-2, with D maybe TRBD2 (6 bases). The V and J ends lost 5 bases and 5 bases respectively, with 9 bases between them. Germline V lookup: CDR1 SGHTA, CDR2 FQGTGA. There are 13 residues in the CDR3. The CDR3 DNA is TGTGCCAGCAGCGCTCGGGGGACCGGGGAGCTGTTTTTT. It yields the protein CASSARGTGELFF.

The rearrangement joins TRBV21-1 to TRBJ1-2; TRBD1 was called by the table and not checked on the DNA. TRBV21-1 is a pseudogene segment. The CDR3 runs 15 residues. CDR3 residues: CASSTSDRNNYGYTF. CDR3 nucleotide sequence: TGTGCCAGCAGCACGTCGGACAGGAATAACTATGGCTACACCTTC.